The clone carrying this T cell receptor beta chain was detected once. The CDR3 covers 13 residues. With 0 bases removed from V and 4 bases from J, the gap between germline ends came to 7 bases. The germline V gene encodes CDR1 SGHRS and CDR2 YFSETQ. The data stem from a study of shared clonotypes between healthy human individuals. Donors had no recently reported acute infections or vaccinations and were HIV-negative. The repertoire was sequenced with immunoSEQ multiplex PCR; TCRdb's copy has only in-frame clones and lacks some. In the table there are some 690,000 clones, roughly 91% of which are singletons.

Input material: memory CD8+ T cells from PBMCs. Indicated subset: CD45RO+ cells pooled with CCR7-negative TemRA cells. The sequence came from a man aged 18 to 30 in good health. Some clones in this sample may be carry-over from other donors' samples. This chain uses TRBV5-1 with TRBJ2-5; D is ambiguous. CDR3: CASSLGLLETQYF. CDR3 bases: TGCGCCAGCAGCTTGGGGCTTCTAGAGACCCAGTACTTC.